The source of this T cell receptor (beta chain) is a study of blood T cell repertoires in COVID-19. Original handling: Reference gene primer amplification gave nucleated cell count estimates. Profiled with immunoSEQ multiplex PCR; TCRdb holds only in-frame clones, not every one. The V and J calls and clone size are taken from that table; D and trimming were inferred from the DNA. The repertoire holds 150,000 to 200,000 clones, under 90% seen once, with about 14% in the top ten. CDR3 length: 13 residues. V lost 2 bases to trimming and J lost 1 base, with 7 bases between them. Germline loops: CDR1 SGHRS, CDR2 YFSETQ. Seattle patients were enrolled while actively infected and followed longitudinally.

The V and J genes are TRBV5-1 and TRBJ2-7; D is possibly TRBD1 (5 bases). This receptor was identified in a woman between 70 and 85 years old with COVID-19, enrolled during active disease. The source material was peripheral blood. The chain's CDR3 is CASSFDRSYEQYF. The DNA for the CDR3 is TGCGCCAGCAGCTTCGACAGATCCTACGAGCAGTACTTC.